This T cell receptor (beta chain) was observed in a study of response to subunit inactivated influenza vaccine (dated by TCRdb to 2016 to 2019). A note on the overall study: To follow how T cells responded to a trivalent subunit inactivated influenza vaccine, the researchers relied on deep quantitative profiling of the T cell receptor repertoire. Beyond this particular receptor, the publication reports: The authors suggested that each seasonal influenza vaccination may recruit only a limited number of new T cells.

On this clonotype itself: What this receptor recognizes is not known. Per-base quality was not reported, and no clone a single base away is much larger than it.

A distance of 21 bases separates the germline ends of V and J, which lose 4 bases and 2 bases respectively. CDR1 SGHRS and CDR2 YFSETQ were looked up in the germline V gene. The CDR3, from cysteine to phenylalanine, totals 17 residues. Only CDR3 DNA is held: 51 bases, read in frame from base 1. Libraries came from RT-PCR. The listed sequencing device is Illumina HiSeq 2500. In TCRdb, the public reads were trimmed at Q25 with fastp and aligned with MiXCR, with productive beta chains retained. Each entry merges the rows of one CDR3 protein and shows their most common DNA and genes. The sample includes 500,000 to 700,000 distinct CDR3 sequences, with around 21% observed a single time. The ten largest clones add up to around 2.8% of the sample. This same sample was also part of a study on T cells expressing NK-cell markers. Drawing on the second study: TCR beta cDNA libraries were prepared using 5'RACE template switching, which introduced a universal primer site and unique molecular identifiers. Three sorted T-cell subsets (CD3+CD56+NKG2C+, CD3+CD56+NKG2C- and CD3+CD56-NKG2C+) from 8 or 9 donors had their TCR beta-chain repertoires profiled. Among the eight sequenced donors, seven were HCMV-seropositive and one was HCMV-seronegative. To restrict sorting to alphabetaTCR-expressing T cells, an anti-gammadeltaTCR antibody was added in several experiments. In a handful of donors, the dominant CD3+CD56+NKG2C+ clonotypes ranked among the top 10 CD8+ clonotypes, making up about 1.0-7.5% of CD8+ T cells. Those dominant clonotypes were again the most abundant among CD3+CD56-NKG2C+ cells in a few donors, at about 25-65%. Whether the expanded NKG2C-expressing T cell clones were specific for HCMV antigens was left unclear. All eight donors whose samples were sequenced were randomly selected healthy volunteers, three of them men and five women. To determine HCMV serostatus, a commercial ELISA kit was used to detect HCMV-specific IgG in serum. Ficoll density gradient centrifugation was used to isolate peripheral blood mononuclear cells from blood. CD4+ and CD8+ T cells were isolated from PBMC by magnetic immunoseparation with Miltenyi isolation kits. Priming for cDNA synthesis came from the TCR beta constant segment, and two successive PCR amplification steps followed. The libraries were sequenced on Illumina HiSeq 2000/2500, MiSeq or NextSeq, producing 2 x 150 bp reads. Reads were demultiplexed and grouped by UMI with MIGEC, and clonotypes were assembled and quantified with MiTCR. To exclude erroneous sequences, any TCR cDNA sequence not supported by at least two reads was discarded. Downstream repertoire analysis used the tcR package, and clonotypes were matched across fractions by CDR3 nucleotide sequence plus V segment. Antigen specificity was annotated against VDJdb with VDJmatch, allowing one amino acid substitution in CDR3.

This specimen consisted of CD4+ T cells sorted from PBMCs, obtained 11 to 12 days after vaccination. The chain joins TRBV5-1 to TRBJ2-5, with the D assignment possibly TRBD1 or TRBD2, given 5 matching bases for each. The sequence was collected from a man between 45 and 60 years old who received an inactivated influenza vaccine. Donor details come from another sample of the same person, matched by shared clones. The CDR3 corresponds to CASSEFLGTSKQETQYF. The nucleotides read TGCGCCAGCAGCGAATTTCTAGGGACCAGCAAACAAGAGACCCAGTACTTC. The full variable domain, completed from the reference TRBV5-1 and TRBJ2-5 proteins outside the CDR3, reads KAGVTQTPRYLIKTRGQQVTLSCSPISGHRSVSWYQQTPGQGLQFLFEYFSETQRNKGNFPGRFSGRQFSNSRSEMNVSTLELGDSALYLCASSEFLGTSKQETQYFGPGTRLLVL.